One sample yielded the 8 T cell receptor beta chains listed below, sequenced in a study of CD8+CD57+ T cells in acquired aplastic anemia (dated by TCRdb to between 2018 and 2020). TCRdb names Illumina HiSeq 2000 as the instrument used. Genomic DNA was used as template for profiling of TCR beta VDJ combinations and CDR3 sequences. The public reads were quality trimmed at Q25 with fastp and then assembled into clones with MiXCR by TCRdb, keeping productive beta chains. Rows matching on CDR3 protein sequence are summarized as one entry with the most common DNA and genes. Here the sample has about 210,000 distinct CDR3 sequences; over 60% occur a single time. The ten most abundant clones make up 29% of the sample. Sequencing used sorted CD4+, CD8+, or CD8+CD57+ T cells (not recorded which) from PBMCs. Receptor source: a human donor in good health.

The chain employs TRBV2 and TRBJ2-3; 8 nucleotides line up with TRBD2. Trimming took 5 bases from V and 4 from J; bases not matched to a gene: 8. The CDR3 contains 15 residues. Germline lookup yields CDR1 SNHLY and CDR2 FYNNEI. The CDR3 is CASSSSGGAADTQYF. The DNA of the CDR3 is TGTGCCAGCAGTTCGAGCGGGGGAGCCGCAGATACGCAGTATTTT. Supplemented by reference TRBV2 and TRBJ2-3, the full variable domain reads EPEVTQTPSHQVTQMGQEVILRCVPISNHLYFYWYRQILGQKVEFLVSFYNNEISEKSEIFDDQFSVERPDGSNFTLKIRSTKLEDSAMYFCASSSSGGAADTQYFGPGTRLTVL.

This clonotype came up many times. The chain links TRBV20-1 to TRBJ1-2, with 12 positions matching TRBD1. Germline CDR1 DFQATT, CDR2 SNEGSKA (reference sequence). This CDR3 has 17 amino acids. Losses at the gene ends were 1 base for V and 7 bases for J; bases not matched to a gene: 13. The CDR3 sequence is CSARASGTGGGPGGYTF. The CDR3, as DNA: TGCAGTGCTAGAGCCTCCGGGACAGGGGGCGGGCCGGGTGGCTACACCTTC.

The chain links TRBV12-3 or TRBV12-4 to TRBJ1-4, with D perhaps TRBD1 (5 bases). V lost 0 bases and J lost 8, with 13 bases in between. The CDR3 has 15 amino acids. CDR3 nucleotides: TGTGCCAGCAGTTTAGCCCCGGCAGGGCGGGAAAAACTGTTTTTT. It is translated as CASSLAPAGREKLFF.

This chain connects TRBV14 to TRBJ1-4; tentative D call: TRBD1 (5 bases). Trimming pared 1 base from V and 7 bases from J, leaving 10 bases between. Germline V gene lookup returns CDR1 SGHDN and CDR2 FVKESK. The CDR3 loop spans 14 amino acids. The CDR3 loop is CASSQGGTGEKLFF. The CDR3 nucleotides are TGTGCCAGCAGCCAAGGAGGGACGGGTGAAAAACTGTTTTTT. The full variable domain, with the rest looked up from reference TRBV14 and TRBJ1-4, is EAGVTQFPSHSVIEKGQTVTLRCDPISGHDNLYWYRRVMGKEIKFLLHFVKESKQDESGMPNNRFLAERTGGTYSTLKVQPAELEDSGVYFCASSQGGTGEKLFFGSGTQLSVL.

In regard to this clonotype: The limits of the CDR3 on the DNA are not certain, so only TCRdb's listed CDR3 is given. V usage is TRBV7-2 and J usage is TRBJ1-5. 19 amino acids form the CDR3, both terminal residues included. The germline V gene encodes CDR1 SGHTA and CDR2 FQGNSA. CDR3 sequence: CASSFYICSARDGVQPQHF.

This clonotype has only a few counts. This chain joins TRBV20-1 and TRBJ2-7; 8 bases are a match to TRBD2. The CDR3 is 14 amino acids. Germline lookup yields CDR1 DFQATT and CDR2 SNEGSKA (reference sequence). V lost 7 bases to trimming and J lost 2 bases; unmatched junction nucleotides: 10. This CDR3 is CSVTGGAYTYEQYF. The CDR3 DNA reads TGCAGTGTGACGGGGGGGGCATACACCTACGAGCAGTACTTC.

This clonotype was observed at least ten times. The chain recombines TRBV5-6 with TRBJ2-7; D remains ambiguous. The germline CDR1 and CDR2 sequences are SGHDT and YYEEEE. The germline V and J ends were trimmed by 1 base and 7 bases, with 9 bases remaining between them. The CDR3 contains 12 residues. In DNA, the CDR3 is TGTGCCAGCAGCTTGCCGCTGGGGGAGCAGTACTTC. Residues: CASSLPLGEQYF.

The CDR3 region has the DNA TGTGCCAGCAGTCCCGGGACAGGGAACCAGGAAGCTTTCTTT. This gives the protein CASSPGTGNQEAFF. The chain is built from TRBV6-1 and TRBJ1-1, with 9 bases aligning to TRBD1. With V trimmed by 5 bases and J by 8 bases, 9 bases remained unmatched. The length of the CDR3 is 14 residues. Germline V gene data show CDR1 as MNHNS and CDR2 as SASEGT.